What follows are 8 T cell receptor beta chains derived from one specimen sequenced in a study of blood T cell repertoires in COVID-19. Method: immunoSEQ multiplex PCR; TCRdb's copy keeps in-frame clones and lacks some. Of more than 95,000 clones in the sample, nearly 90% were seen once. The specimen sequenced was peripheral blood. The receptors here all came from a woman older than 75 with acute or convalescent COVID-19.

The DNA of the CDR3 is TGTGCCAGCAGCCTCGGGACAGGGGTTAACTATGGCTACACCTTC. This codes for CASSLGTGVNYGYTF. The V call is TRBV5-6, the J call TRBJ1-2; TRBD1 agrees at 10 bases. V was pared by 4 bases and J by 1 base, with 4 bases of the junction left unmatched. The germline CDR1 and CDR2 sequences are SGHDT and YYEEEE. CDR3 size: 15 residues.

CDR3 residues: CASSYDRVRIQYF. CDR3 DNA: TGTGCCAGCTCCTATGACAGGGTTCGCATTCAGTACTTC. V gene TRBV18 combines with J gene TRBJ2-4, with TRBD1 identical over 7 bases. Per the germline V gene, CDR1 is KGHSH and CDR2 is LQKENI. The CDR3 spans 13 residues. The junction had 8 bases not matched to a gene; V was cut back by 6 bases and J by 9 bases.

The chain joins TRBV13 to TRBJ2-1; possibly TRBD1 for D (5 bases). This CDR3 is 13 amino acids long. Germline V gene lookup returns CDR1 PRHDT and CDR2 FYEKMQ (reference sequence). V was shortened by 1 base and J by 8 bases, with 9 bases between the two germline ends. The DNA for the CDR3 is TGTGCCAGCAGCTTAGACCAGGGCCATGAGCAGTTCTTC. This sequence encodes CASSLDQGHEQFF.

The genes are TRBV5-5 and TRBJ2-7; a possible D gene is TRBD1 (6 bases). This CDR3 spans 11 amino acids. V shed 4 bases and J shed 6 bases, with 8 bases lying between them. Germline CDR1 is SGHKS and CDR2 is YYEKEE (reference sequence). CDR3 nucleotide sequence: TGTGCCAGCAGCAACAGGGTCGAGCAGTACTTC. Translating gives CASSNRVEQYF.

The CDR3 sequence is CASSSGTYEQYF. The CDR3 coding sequence is TGTGCCAGCAGTTCGGGTACCTACGAGCAGTACTTC. The chain has TRBV6-6 and TRBJ2-7; D remains ambiguous. The germline CDR1 and CDR2 sequences are MNHNY and SVGAGI (reference sequence). This CDR3 has 12 amino acids. Trimming left V 4 bases short and J 2 bases short, with 6 bases between.

The chain couples TRBV28 to TRBJ1-1; weak D call: TRBD1 (5 bases). Germline values: CDR1 MDHEN, CDR2 SYDVKM. The CDR3 covers 17 residues. V lost 2 bases and J lost 0, with 16 bases in between. CDR3 bases: TGTGCCAGCAGTTTAAGGCCAGGGACTATCGTGAACACTGAAGCTTTCTTT. It specifies CASSLRPGTIVNTEAFF.

The chain recombines TRBV6-5 with TRBJ1-6; 9 bases map to TRBD1. The CDR3 is 15 residues long. Looked up from germline, CDR1 is MNHEY and CDR2 is SVGAGI. Germline trimming cut 5 bases from V and 6 bases from J; bases unmatched to any gene: 5. The DNA for the CDR3 is TGTGCCAGCAGTCCACAGGGGGCGTTTAATTCACCCCTCCACTTT. Its protein product is CASSPQGAFNSPLHF.

CDR3 region: CASSQDWRAAGYTF. The CDR3, as DNA: TGTGCCAGCAGCCAAGATTGGAGGGCTGCTGGCTACACCTTC. The V and J genes are TRBV3-1 (or the pseudogene TRBV3-2) and TRBJ1-2; no clear D. Germline CDR1 LGHDT, CDR2 YNNKEL (reference sequence). CDR3 size: 14 residues. V gave up 0 bases and J gave up 7 bases, with 12 bases separating them.